This T cell receptor (beta chain) was identified in a study of shared clonotypes between healthy human individuals. Study information: The donor pool was made up of a couple of women and three men aged 18 to 49.

Data came from immunoSEQ multiplex PCR; TCRdb stores just in-frame clones and leaves some out. The sample has some 2 million clones, approximately 95% seen once. The CDR3 runs 20 residues. The donors were all Caucasian adults (living in Nashville, Tennessee). V is TRBV21-1 and J is TRBJ2-1; the listed D gene, TRBD2, was not tested against the DNA. TRBV21-1 counts as a pseudogene. Sequenced input: naive CD4+ T cells sorted from blood. Subset denoted: CD45RA+ positively selected. The sequence was collected from a man aged 18 to 30 in good health. The CDR3 spells CASSKVGGTRTSGRAGEQFF. The CDR3 region has the DNA TGTGCCAGCAGCAAAGTGGGGGGAACCAGGACTAGCGGGAGGGCCGGTGAGCAGTTCTTC.